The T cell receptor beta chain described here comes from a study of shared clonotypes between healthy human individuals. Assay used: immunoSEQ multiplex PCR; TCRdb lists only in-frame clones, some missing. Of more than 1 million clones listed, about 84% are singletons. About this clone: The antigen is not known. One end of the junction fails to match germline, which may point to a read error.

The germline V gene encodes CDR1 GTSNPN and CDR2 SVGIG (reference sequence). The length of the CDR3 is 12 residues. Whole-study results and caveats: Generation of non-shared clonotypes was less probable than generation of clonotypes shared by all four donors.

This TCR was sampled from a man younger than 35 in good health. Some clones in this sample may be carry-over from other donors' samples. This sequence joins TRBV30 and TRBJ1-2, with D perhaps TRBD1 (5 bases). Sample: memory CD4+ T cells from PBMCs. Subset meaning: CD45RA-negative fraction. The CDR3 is CARSWGNYGYTF. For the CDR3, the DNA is TGTGCCCGGAGTTGGGGGAACTATGGCTACACCTTC.